What follows is one T cell receptor beta chain and its context. This record belongs to a study of blood T cell repertoires in COVID-19. Original data processing: Nucleated cell number was recorded as an estimate derived from reference gene primer amplification. Measured with immunoSEQ multiplex PCR; TCRdb has only the in-frame clones, and not every one. That table furnishes V, J and clone size, whereas the DNA furnished D and trimming. The table has approximately 400,000 clones, about nine tenths seen once; the top ten hold about 0.78%. V was cut by 5 bases and J by 8 bases, with 10 bases left in between. The CDR3 runs to 13 residues. Germline V CDR1 and CDR2: MNHEY, SVGAGI. All enrollees were about 18 to 89 years old and from 20 to 30 US areas.

V gene TRBV6-5 combines with J gene TRBJ1-6; D uncertain. The TCR sequence derives from a woman aged 40 to 50 who had been exposed to COVID-19. Sequences were obtained from PBMCs or T cells enriched from blood (not recorded which). The CDR3 is CASSPGRHSPLHF. The CDR3, as DNA: TGTGCCAGCAGTCCAGGCCGCCATTCACCCCTCCACTTT.